The clone carrying this T cell receptor beta chain is medium-sized in the sample. Its target is not known. Libraries were prepared by immunoSEQ multiplex PCR; TCRdb keeps only in-frame clonotypes and omits some of them. The sample consists of over 15,000 clones, 65% to 80% of them appearing once. The data belong to a study of OX40 agonist ivuxolimab in advanced cancers. Trimming took off 4 bases at V and 0 bases at J, with 11 bases between the two ends. The germline V gene has CDR1 SGDLS and CDR2 YYNGEE. This CDR3 is 15 amino acids long. General study findings and limits: Nonresponders, in some cases, also had low normalized T-cell clonal expansion. Clonal expansion by week 6 occurred in CD4+ and CD8+ blood T cells (at 0.1 to 3.0 mg/kg).

This receptor was identified in an adult with an advanced solid tumor such as melanoma, head and neck, liver or kidney cancer. The rearrangement joins TRBV9 to TRBJ1-3; D uncertain. Sample: CD4+ or CD8+ T cells sorted from blood, taken in a trial of the OX40 agonist ivuxolimab. Here the CDR3 DNA reads TGTGCCAGCAGCTACCGACAAGACTCTGGAAACACCATATATTTT. Protein sequence: CASSYRQDSGNTIYF.